The next 2 T cell receptor beta chains were all read from a single sample in a study of T cells expressing NK-cell markers. With the 5' RACE reads reprocessed, TCRdb shows one record per CDR3 protein and no DNA. The sample totals 550,000 or so distinct CDR3 sequences. The sample comprised blood T cells: a sorted CD56 or NKG2C T cell subset, CD4+ or CD8+ T cells, or bulk PBMC T cells (not recorded which). The receptors originated from a man younger than 35 in good health.

This chain connects TRBV11-2 to TRBJ2-7; TCRdb names TRBD2, which stays unverified in the absence of DNA. This CDR3 is built from 18 residues. Germline CDR1 reads SGHAT; CDR2 reads FQNNGV. CDR3 loop: CASSSRSPGGLSTYEQYF.

The V gene is TRBV20-1, the J gene TRBJ2-5; checking the TCRdb D call of TRBD1 is not possible without DNA. The germline V gene encodes CDR1 DFQATT and CDR2 SNEGSKA (reference sequence). The CDR3 runs to 14 residues. This CDR3 is CSARSFGARETQYF.